This T cell receptor (beta chain) was identified in a study of glioma-infiltrating T cells (dated by TCRdb to 2016 to 2018). For the wider study: Sequencing of TCR alpha- and beta-chain repertoires was performed on glioma tissue, on non-neoplastic brain tissue, and on matched peripheral blood mononuclear cells. Each tissue-infiltrating repertoire was compared with the same patient's peripheral blood repertoire to measure divergence between tissue and blood T-cell populations. Three low-grade glioma patients, seven to nine primary glioblastoma patients, and three non-glioma patients who contributed non-neoplastic brain tissue made up the paired cohort. Overall study results and their limits: Group comparisons were based on small numbers of patients: three non-neoplastic, three low-grade glioma and 7 to 9 glioblastoma patients. Only a very small number of CDR3 sequences turned up in both tissue and blood, a result put down to high CDR3 diversity combined with limited sampling. VJ-independent divergence between tissue and blood was found to be below expectation in non-neoplastic patients but above expectation in all gliomas, particularly low-grade gliomas.

V is cut by 5 bases and J by 5 bases, and the space between the germline ends is 18 bases. The germline V gene provides CDR1 SNHLY and CDR2 FYNNEI. From the cysteine through the phenylalanine, the CDR3 covers 15 amino acids. The only DNA kept is the CDR3, 45 bases in frame from the first base. The iRepertoire nested amplicon-rescue multiplex PCR (arm-PCR) platform was used to amplify TCR alpha and beta CDR3 regions from RNA. The input for one-step reverse transcription and amplification was about 100-400 ng of tissue mRNA or PBMC total RNA. Following bead purification, Illumina adapters were added by a secondary multiplex PCR, and the libraries were gel-purified between 200 and 400 bp. Demultiplexing relied on internal 6-nucleotide barcodes carried by the libraries. Sequencing of libraries was performed on an Illumina MiSeq with 2x220 or 2x250 nucleotide paired-end reads. The paper's data handling went like this. Paired reads were merged with FLASH 1.2.11 and aligned to the GRCh37 human genome with BWA-MEM before extracting TRA and TRB reads. For V and J assignment, an IMGT-derived reference of cassette sequences and CDR3 motifs that included pseudogenes was used. Three-frame translation of reads was performed, and productive CDR3s were defined as those with a C...FGXG motif and no stop codons. Clonotypes were defined as unique combinations of V-J cassette pair and CDR3 amino acid sequence. Reads were filtered by Hamming distance, thresholded by each sample's sequence error rate in mapped regions. TCRdb itself trimmed the public reads at Q25 with fastp, ran MiXCR and retained productive beta chains. Each entry merges the rows of one CDR3 protein and shows their most common DNA and genes. The V and J calls here are based on TCRdb, not the publication. The sample table lists fewer than 200,000 distinct CDR3 sequences, around 30% of them with a count of one. The ten largest clones add up to around 20% of the sample.

In this sample, this clonotype turned up a few times. Its cognate antigen has yet to be identified. The sample holds no much larger clone one base away, and base qualities are not on file. Here the chain combines TRBV2 and TRBJ2-5, with the D gene uncertain. The material sequenced was glioma tissue, nonneoplastic brain tissue, or PBMCs (not recorded which). This sequence originates from a human donor with low-grade glioma or glioblastoma, undergoing nonglioma brain surgery, or in good health (not recorded which). The nucleotide sequence is TGTGCCAGCAGTCTTCAGGACCCTCGCCTGGAGACCCAGTACTTC. It is translated as CASSLQDPRLETQYF.